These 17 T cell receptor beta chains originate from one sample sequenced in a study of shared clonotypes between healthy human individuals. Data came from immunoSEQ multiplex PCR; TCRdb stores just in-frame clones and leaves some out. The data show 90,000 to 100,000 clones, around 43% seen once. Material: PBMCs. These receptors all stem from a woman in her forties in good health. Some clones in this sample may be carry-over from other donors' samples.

The CDR3 loop reads CASSPPRRAGANVLTF. CDR3 nucleotides: TGTGCCAGTAGTCCGCCGAGGAGGGCTGGGGCCAACGTCCTGACTTTC. This chain connects TRBV19 to TRBJ2-6, with D tentatively TRBD2 (6 bases). The CDR3 has 16 amino acids. Trimming removed 5 bases at V and 2 bases at J, with 13 bases between. Looked up from germline, CDR1 is LNHDA and CDR2 is SQIVND (reference sequence).

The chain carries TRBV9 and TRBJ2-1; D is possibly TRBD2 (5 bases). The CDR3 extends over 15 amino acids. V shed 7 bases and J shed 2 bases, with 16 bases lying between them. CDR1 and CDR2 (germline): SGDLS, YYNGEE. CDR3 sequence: CASAMAGGPYNEQFF. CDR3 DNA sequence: TGTGCCAGCGCTATGGCGGGCGGGCCCTACAATGAGCAGTTCTTC.

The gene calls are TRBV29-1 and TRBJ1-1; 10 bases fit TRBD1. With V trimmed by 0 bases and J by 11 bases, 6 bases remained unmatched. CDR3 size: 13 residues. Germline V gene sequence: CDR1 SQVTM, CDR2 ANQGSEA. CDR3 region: CSVEETGGMGAFF. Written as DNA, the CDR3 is TGCAGCGTTGAAGAGACAGGGGGCATGGGGGCTTTCTTT.

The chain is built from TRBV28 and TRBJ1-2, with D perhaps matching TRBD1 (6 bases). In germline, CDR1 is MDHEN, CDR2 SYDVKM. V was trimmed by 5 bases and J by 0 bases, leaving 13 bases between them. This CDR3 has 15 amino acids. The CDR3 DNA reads TGTGCCAGCAGTATTGAGACAGGATCTAACTATGGCTACACCTTC. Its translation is CASSIETGSNYGYTF.

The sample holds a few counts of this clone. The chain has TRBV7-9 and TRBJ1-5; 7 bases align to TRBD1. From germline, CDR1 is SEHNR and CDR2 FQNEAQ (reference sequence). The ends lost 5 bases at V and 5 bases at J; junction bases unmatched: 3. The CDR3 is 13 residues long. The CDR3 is CASSGQGDQPQHF. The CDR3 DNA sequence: TGTGCCAGCAGCGGGCAGGGGGATCAGCCCCAGCATTTT.

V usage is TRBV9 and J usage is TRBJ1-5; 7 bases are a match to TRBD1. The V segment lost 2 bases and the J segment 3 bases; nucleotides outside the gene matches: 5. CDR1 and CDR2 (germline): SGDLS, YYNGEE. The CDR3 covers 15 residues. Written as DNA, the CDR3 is TGTGCCAGCAGCGTTGGTCAGGGGGACAATCAGCCCCAGCATTTT. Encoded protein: CASSVGQGDNQPQHF.

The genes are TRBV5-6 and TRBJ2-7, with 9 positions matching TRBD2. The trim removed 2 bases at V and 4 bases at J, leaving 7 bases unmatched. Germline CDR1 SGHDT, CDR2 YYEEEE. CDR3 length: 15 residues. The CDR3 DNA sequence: TGTGCCAGCAGCTTTGTTAGCGGGAGAGGGTACGAGCAGTACTTC. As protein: CASSFVSGRGYEQYF.

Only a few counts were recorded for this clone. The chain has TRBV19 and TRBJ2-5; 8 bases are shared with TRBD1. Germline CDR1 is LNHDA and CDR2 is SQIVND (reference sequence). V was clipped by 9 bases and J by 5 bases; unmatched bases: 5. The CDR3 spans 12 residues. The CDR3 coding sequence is TGTGCCAGCTCCCGGGACAGGGAGACCCAGTACTTC. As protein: CASSRDRETQYF.

In DNA form, the CDR3 reads TGTGCCAGCAGTTTATGGGGTATCTCTATGGGTGAGCAGTTCTTC. Translation gives CASSLWGISMGEQFF. V and J are TRBV27 and TRBJ2-1; D is ambiguous. Trimming took 1 base from V and 9 from J, leaving 16 bases between them. This CDR3 contains 15 residues. Germline CDR1 MNHEY, CDR2 SMNVEV (reference sequence).

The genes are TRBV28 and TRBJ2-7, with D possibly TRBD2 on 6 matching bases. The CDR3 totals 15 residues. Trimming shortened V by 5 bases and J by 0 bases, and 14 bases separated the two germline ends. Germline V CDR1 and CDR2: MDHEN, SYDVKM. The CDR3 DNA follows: TGTGCCAGCAGTGACTTAGCGGATAGCTCCTACGAGCAGTACTTC. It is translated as CASSDLADSSYEQYF.

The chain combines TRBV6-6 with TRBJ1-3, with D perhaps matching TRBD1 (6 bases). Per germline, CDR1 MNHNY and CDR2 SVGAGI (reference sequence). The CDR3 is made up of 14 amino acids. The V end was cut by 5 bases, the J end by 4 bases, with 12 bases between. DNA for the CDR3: TGTGCCAGCAGTCTGGGGGGCAGCGGAAACACCATATATTTT. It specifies CASSLGGSGNTIYF.

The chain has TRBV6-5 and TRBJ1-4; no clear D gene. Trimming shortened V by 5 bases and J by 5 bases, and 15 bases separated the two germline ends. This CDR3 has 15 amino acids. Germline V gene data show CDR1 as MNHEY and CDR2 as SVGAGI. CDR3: CASSPRWVGNEKLFF. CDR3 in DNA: TGTGCCAGCAGTCCACGGTGGGTTGGCAATGAAAAACTGTTTTTT.

CDR3 nucleotide sequence: TGTGCCACCGTGCCAGGGGATAGGGTTCAGCCCCAGCATTTT. It yields the protein CATVPGDRVQPQHF. The chain employs TRBV28 and TRBJ1-5, with D possibly matching TRBD1 (6 bases). CDR3 length: 14 amino acids. Trimming removed 10 bases at V and 6 bases at J, with 19 bases between. Per germline, CDR1 MDHEN and CDR2 SYDVKM. Complete variable domain (other parts from reference TRBV28 and TRBJ1-5): DVKVTQSSRYLVKRTGEKVFLECVQDMDHENMFWYRQDPGLGLRLIYFSYDVKMKEKGDIPEGYSVSREKKERFSLILESASTNQTSMYLCATVPGDRVQPQHFGDGTRLSIL.

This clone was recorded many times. Written as DNA, the CDR3 is TGTGCCAGTAGGAACCAGGGGGTCAATGAGCAGTTCTTC. Encoded protein: CASRNQGVNEQFF. V is TRBV19 and J is TRBJ2-1; 7 bases map to TRBD1. The length of the CDR3 is 13 residues. Losses at the gene ends were 6 bases for V and 6 bases for J; bases not matched to a gene: 5. The germline CDR1 and CDR2 sequences are LNHDA and SQIVND (reference sequence).

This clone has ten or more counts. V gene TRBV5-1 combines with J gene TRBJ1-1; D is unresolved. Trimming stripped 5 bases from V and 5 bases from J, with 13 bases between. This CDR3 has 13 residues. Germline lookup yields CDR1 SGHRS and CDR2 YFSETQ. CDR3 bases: TGCGCCAGCAGGGCGGGAGAATGGACTGAAGCTTTCTTT. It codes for CASRAGEWTEAFF.

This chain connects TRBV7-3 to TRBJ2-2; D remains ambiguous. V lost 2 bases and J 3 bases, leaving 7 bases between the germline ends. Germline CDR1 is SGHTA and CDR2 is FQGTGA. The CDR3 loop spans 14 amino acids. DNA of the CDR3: TGTGCCAGCAGCTTACGCTCGTACACCGGGGAGCTGTTTTTT. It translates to CASSLRSYTGELFF.

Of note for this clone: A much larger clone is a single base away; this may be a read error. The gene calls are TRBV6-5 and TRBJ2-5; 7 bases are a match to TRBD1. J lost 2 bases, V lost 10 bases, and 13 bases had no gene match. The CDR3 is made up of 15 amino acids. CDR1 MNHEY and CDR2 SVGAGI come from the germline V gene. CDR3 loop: CANRETVGQQETQYF. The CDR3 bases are TGTGCCAACAGAGAGACCGTGGGACAGCAAGAGACCCAGTACTTC.